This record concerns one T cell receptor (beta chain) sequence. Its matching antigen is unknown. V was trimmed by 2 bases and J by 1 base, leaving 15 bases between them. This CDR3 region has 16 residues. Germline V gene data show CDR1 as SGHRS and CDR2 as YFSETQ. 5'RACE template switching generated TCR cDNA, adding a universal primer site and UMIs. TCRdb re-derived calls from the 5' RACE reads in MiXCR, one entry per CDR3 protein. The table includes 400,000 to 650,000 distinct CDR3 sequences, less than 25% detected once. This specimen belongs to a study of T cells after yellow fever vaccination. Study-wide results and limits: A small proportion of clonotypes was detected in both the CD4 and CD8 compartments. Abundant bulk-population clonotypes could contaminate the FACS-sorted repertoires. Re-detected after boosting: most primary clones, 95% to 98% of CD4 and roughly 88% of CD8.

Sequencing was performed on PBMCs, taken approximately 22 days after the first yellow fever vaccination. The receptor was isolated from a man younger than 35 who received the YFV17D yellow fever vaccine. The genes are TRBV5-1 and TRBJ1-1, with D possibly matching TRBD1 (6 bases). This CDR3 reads CASSFAGTPGNTEAFF. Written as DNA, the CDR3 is TGCGCCAGCAGCTTCGCTGGGACACCGGGGAACACTGAAGCTTTCTTT. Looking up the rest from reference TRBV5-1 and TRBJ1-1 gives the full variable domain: KAGVTQTPRYLIKTRGQQVTLSCSPISGHRSVSWYQQTPGQGLQFLFEYFSETQRNKGNFPGRFSGRQFSNSRSEMNVSTLELGDSALYLCASSFAGTPGNTEAFFGQGTRLTVV.